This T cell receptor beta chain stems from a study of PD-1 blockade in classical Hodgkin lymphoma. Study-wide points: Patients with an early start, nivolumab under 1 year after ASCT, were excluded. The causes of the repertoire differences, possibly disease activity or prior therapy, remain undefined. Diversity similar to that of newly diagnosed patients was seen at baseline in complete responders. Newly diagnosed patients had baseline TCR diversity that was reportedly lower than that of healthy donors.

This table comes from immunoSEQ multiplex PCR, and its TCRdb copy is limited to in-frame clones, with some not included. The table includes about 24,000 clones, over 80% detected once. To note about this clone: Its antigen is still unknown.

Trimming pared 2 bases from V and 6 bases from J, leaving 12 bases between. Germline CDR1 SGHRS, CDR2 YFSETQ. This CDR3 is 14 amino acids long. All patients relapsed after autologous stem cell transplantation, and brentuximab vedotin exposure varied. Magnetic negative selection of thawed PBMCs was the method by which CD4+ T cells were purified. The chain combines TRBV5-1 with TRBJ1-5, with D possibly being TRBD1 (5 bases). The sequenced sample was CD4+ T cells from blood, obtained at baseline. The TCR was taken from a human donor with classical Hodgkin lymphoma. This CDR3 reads CASSFEGEGQPQHF. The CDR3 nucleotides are TGCGCCAGCAGCTTTGAAGGGGAGGGTCAGCCCCAGCATTTT.